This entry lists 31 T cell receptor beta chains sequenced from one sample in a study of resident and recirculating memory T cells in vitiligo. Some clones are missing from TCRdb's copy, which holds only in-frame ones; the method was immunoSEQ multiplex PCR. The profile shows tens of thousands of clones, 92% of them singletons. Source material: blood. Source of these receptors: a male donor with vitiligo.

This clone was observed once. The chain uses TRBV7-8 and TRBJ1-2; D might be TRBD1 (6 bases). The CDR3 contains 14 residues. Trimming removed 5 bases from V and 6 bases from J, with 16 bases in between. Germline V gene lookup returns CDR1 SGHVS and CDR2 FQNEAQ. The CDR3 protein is CASSPRAGDNGYTF. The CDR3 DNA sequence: TGTGCCAGCAGCCCCAGGGCAGGGGACAATGGCTACACCTTC. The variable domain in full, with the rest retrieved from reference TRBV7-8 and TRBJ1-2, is GAGVSQSPRYKVAKRGQDVALRCDPISGHVSLFWYQQALGQGPEFLTYFQNEAQLDKSGLPSDRFFAERPEGSVSTLKIQRTQQEDSAVYLCASSPRAGDNGYTFGSGTRLTVV.

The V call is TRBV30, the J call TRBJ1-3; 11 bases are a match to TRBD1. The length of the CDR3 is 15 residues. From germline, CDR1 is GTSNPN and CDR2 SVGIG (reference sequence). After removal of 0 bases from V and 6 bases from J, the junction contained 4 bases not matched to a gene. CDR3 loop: CAWSVGQGVANTIYF. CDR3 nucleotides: TGTGCCTGGAGTGTGGGACAGGGGGTAGCAAACACCATATATTTT.

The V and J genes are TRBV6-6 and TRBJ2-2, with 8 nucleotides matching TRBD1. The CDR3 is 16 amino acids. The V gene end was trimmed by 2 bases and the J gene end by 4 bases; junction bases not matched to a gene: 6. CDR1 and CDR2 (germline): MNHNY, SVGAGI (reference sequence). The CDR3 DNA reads TGTGCCAGCAGTTACATCGGACAGGGTTTCACCGGGGAGCTGTTTTTT. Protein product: CASSYIGQGFTGELFF.

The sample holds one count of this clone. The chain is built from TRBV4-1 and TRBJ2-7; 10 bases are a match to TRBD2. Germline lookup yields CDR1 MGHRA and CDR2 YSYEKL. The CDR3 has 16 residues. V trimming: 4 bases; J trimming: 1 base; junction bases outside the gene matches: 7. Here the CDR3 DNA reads TGCGCCAGCAGCCCCGGAGCGGGAGGGGCTTCCTACGAGCAGTACTTC. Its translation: CASSPGAGGASYEQYF.

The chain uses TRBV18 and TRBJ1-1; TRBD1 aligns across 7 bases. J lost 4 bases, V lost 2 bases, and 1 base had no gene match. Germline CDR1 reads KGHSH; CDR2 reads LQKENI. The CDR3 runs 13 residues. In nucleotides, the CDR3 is TGTGCCAGCTCACCAGACAGGGCCACTGAAGCTTTCTTT. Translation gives CASSPDRATEAFF.

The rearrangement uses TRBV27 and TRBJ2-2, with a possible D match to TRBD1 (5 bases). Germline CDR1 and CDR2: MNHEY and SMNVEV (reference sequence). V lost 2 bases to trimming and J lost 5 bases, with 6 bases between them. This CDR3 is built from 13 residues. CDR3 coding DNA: TGTGCCAGCAGTTTAGCAGGGACCGGGGAGCTGTTTTTT. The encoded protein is CASSLAGTGELFF.

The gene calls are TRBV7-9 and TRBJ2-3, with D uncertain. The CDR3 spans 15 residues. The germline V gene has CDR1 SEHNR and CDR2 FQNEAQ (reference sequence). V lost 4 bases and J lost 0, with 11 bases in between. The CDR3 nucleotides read TGTGCCAGCAGCTCGTATAGTGCTAGCACAGATACGCAGTATTTT. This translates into CASSSYSASTDTQYF.

The CDR3: CASRRRRARNNEQFF. CDR3 nucleotide sequence: TGTGCCAGTAGAAGGAGGAGGGCCAGAAACAATGAGCAGTTCTTC. The rearrangement links TRBV19 to TRBJ2-1; possible D gene TRBD2, 6 bases. Germline loops: CDR1 LNHDA, CDR2 SQIVND (reference sequence). Trimming pared 6 bases from V and 5 bases from J, leaving 17 bases between. CDR3 size: 15 residues.

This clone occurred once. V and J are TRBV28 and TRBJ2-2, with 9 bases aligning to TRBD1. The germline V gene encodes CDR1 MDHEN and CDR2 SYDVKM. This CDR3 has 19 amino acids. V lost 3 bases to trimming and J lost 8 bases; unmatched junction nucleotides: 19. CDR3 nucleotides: TGTGCCAGCAGTTTTTTTGTCCGGTTCGGGACAGGGAGGATAGGGGAGCTGTTTTTT. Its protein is CASSFFVRFGTGRIGELFF.

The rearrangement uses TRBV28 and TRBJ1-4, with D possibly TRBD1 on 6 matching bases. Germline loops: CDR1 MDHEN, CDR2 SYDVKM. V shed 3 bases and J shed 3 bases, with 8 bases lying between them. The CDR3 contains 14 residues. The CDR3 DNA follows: TGTGCCAGCAGTTTTGCAGGGGCTAATGAAAAACTGTTTTTT. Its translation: CASSFAGANEKLFF.

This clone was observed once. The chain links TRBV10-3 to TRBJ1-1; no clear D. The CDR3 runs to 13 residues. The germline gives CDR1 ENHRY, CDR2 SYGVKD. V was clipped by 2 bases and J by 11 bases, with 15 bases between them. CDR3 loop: CAISEARGELAFF. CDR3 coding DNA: TGTGCCATCAGTGAGGCCCGGGGTGAGTTGGCTTTCTTT.

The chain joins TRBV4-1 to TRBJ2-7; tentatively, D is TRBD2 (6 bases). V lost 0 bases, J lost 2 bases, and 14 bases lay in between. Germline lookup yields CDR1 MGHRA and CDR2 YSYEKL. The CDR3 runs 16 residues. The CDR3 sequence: CASSQDIRRDPYEQYF. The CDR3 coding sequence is TGCGCCAGCAGCCAAGATATTCGGCGGGACCCCTACGAGCAGTACTTC.

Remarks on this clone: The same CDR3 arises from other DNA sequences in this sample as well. Here the CDR3 reads CASSPGQGPSYEQYF. The CDR3 bases are TGCGCCAGCAGCCCGGGACAGGGGCCATCCTACGAGCAGTACTTC. The V call is TRBV4-1, the J call TRBJ2-7, with TRBD1 matching 10 bases. This CDR3 is built from 15 residues. Germline CDR1 and CDR2: MGHRA and YSYEKL. V lost 4 bases, J lost 1 base, and 4 bases stayed unmatched.

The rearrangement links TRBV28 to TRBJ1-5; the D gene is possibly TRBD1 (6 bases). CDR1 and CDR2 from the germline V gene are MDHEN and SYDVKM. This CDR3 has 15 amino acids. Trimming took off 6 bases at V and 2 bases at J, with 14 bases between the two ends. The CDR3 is CASSPPTGGNQPQHF. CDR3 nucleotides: TGTGCCAGCAGCCCACCGACAGGTGGCAATCAGCCCCAGCATTTT.

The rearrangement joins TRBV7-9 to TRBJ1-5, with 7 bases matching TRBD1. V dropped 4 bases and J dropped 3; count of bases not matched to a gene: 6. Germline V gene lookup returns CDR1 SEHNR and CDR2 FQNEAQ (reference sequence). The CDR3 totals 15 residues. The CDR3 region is CASSWGQTPNQPQHF. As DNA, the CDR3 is TGTGCCAGCAGCTGGGGACAGACCCCCAATCAGCCCCAGCATTTT.

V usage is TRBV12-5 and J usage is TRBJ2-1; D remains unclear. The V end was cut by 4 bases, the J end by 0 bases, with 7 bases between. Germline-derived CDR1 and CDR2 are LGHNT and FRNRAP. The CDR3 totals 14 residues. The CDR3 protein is CASGYSRSYNEQFF. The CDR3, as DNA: TGTGCTAGTGGTTATAGCCGCTCCTACAATGAGCAGTTCTTC.

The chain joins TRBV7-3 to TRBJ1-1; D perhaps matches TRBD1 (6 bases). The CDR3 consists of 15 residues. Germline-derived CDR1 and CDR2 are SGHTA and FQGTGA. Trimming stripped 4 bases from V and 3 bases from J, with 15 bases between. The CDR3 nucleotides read TGTGCCAGCAGCTATGCTGACAGGCCCTACACTGAAGCTTTCTTT. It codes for CASSYADRPYTEAFF.

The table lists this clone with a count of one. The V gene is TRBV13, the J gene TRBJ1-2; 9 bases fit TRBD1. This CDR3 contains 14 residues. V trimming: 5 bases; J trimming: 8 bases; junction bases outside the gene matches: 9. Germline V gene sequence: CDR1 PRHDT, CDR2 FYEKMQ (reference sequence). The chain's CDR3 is CASSTRGQGRGYTF. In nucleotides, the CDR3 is TGTGCCAGCAGCACGCGGGGACAGGGACGCGGCTACACCTTC.

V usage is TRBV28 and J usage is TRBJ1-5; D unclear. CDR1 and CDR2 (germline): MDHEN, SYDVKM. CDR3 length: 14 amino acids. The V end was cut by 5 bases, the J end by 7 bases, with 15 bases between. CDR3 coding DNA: TGTGCCAGCAGTCACGGACCCAAGCGGCAGCCCCAGCATTTT. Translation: CASSHGPKRQPQHF.

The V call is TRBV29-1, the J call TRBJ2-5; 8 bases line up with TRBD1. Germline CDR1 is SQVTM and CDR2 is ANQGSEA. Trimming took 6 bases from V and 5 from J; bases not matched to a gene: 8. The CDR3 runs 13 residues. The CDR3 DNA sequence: TGCAGCGTGGAACAGGGGGGCGGGGAGACCCAGTACTTC. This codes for CSVEQGGGETQYF.

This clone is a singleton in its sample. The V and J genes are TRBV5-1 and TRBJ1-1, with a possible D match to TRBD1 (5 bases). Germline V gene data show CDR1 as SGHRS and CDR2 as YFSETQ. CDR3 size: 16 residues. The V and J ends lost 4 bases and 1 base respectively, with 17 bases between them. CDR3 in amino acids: CASSGGVGTPNTEAFF. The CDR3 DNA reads TGCGCCAGCAGCGGGGGGGTAGGGACTCCGAACACTGAAGCTTTCTTT.

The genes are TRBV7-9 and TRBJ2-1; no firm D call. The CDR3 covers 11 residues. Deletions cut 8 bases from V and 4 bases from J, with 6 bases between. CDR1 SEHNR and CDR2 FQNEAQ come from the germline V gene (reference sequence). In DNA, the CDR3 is TGTGCCAGCGGCGGATACAATGAGCAGTTCTTC. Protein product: CASGGYNEQFF.

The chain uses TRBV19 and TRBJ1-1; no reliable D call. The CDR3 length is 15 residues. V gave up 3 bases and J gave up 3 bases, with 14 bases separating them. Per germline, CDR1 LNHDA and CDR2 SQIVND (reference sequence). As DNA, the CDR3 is TGTGCCAGTAGTATTCGGGTGACGAGGGACACTGAAGCTTTCTTT. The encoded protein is CASSIRVTRDTEAFF.

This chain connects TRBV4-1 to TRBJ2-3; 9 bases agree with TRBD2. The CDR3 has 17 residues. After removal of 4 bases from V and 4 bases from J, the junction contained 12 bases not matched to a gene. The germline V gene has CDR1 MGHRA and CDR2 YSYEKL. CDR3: CASSRGMTSGDPDTQYF. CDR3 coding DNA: TGCGCCAGCAGCCGAGGGATGACTAGCGGAGACCCAGATACGCAGTATTTT.

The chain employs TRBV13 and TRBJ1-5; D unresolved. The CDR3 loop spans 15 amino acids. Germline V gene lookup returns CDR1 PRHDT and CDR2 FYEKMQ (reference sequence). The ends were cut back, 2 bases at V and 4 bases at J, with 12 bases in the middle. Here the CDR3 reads CASSLRPGGNQPQHF. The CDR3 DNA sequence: TGTGCCAGCAGCTTAAGGCCAGGAGGGAATCAGCCCCAGCATTTT.

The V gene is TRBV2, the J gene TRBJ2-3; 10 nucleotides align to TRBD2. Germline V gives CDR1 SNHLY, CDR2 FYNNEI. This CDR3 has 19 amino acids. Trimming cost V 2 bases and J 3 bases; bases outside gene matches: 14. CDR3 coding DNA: TGTGCCAGCAGTGAATCGTCTAGCGGGAGTTTTTTAGTTACAGATACGCAGTATTTT. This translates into CASSESSSGSFLVTDTQYF.

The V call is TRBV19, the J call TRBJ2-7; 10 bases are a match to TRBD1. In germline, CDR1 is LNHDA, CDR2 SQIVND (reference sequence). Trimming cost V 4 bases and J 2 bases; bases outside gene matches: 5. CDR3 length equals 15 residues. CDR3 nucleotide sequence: TGTGCCAGTAGTAGTATAGGACAGGGGGCCTACGAGCAGTACTTC. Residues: CASSSIGQGAYEQYF. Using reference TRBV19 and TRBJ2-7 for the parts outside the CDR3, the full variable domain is DGGITQSPKYLFRKEGQNVTLSCEQNLNHDAMYWYRQDPGQGLRLIYYSQIVNDFQKGDIAEGYSVSREKKESFPLTVTSAQKNPTAFYLCASSSIGQGAYEQYFGPGTRLTVT.

Written as DNA, the CDR3 is TGCGCCAGCAGCTCGGACCCGGAGGCGGGAAACACCATATATTTT. Encoded protein: CASSSDPEAGNTIYF. The V and J genes are TRBV5-1 and TRBJ1-3, with D hard to call. The germline V gene has CDR1 SGHRS and CDR2 YFSETQ. V was cut by 3 bases and J by 4 bases, with 14 bases left in between. This CDR3 comprises 15 residues.

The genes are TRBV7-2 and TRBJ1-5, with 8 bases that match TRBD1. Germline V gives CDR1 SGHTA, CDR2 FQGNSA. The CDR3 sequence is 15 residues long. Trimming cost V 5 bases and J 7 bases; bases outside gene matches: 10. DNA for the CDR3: TGTGCCAGCAGCCCTAACGCGGGGACAGGACAGCCCCAGCATTTT. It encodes CASSPNAGTGQPQHF. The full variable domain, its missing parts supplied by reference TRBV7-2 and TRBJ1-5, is GAGVSQSPSNKVTEKGKDVELRCDPISGHTALYWYRQSLGQGLEFLIYFQGNSAPDKSGLPSDRFSAERTGGSVSTLTIQRTQQEDSAVYLCASSPNAGTGQPQHFGDGTRLSIL.

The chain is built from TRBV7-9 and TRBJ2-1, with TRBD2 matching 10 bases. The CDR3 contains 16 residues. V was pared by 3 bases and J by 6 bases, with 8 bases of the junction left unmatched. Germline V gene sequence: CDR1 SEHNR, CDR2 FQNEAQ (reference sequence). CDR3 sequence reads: CASSLSSGSGANEQFF. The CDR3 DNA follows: TGTGCCAGCAGCTTGTCTAGCGGGAGTGGGGCCAATGAGCAGTTCTTC.

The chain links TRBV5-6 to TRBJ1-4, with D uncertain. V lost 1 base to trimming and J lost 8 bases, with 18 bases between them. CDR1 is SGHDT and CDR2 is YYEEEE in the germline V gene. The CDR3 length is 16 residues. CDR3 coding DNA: TGTGCCAGCAGCTTGCGGCGTGGCAGGCGTTGGGAAAAACTGTTTTTT. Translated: CASSLRRGRRWEKLFF.